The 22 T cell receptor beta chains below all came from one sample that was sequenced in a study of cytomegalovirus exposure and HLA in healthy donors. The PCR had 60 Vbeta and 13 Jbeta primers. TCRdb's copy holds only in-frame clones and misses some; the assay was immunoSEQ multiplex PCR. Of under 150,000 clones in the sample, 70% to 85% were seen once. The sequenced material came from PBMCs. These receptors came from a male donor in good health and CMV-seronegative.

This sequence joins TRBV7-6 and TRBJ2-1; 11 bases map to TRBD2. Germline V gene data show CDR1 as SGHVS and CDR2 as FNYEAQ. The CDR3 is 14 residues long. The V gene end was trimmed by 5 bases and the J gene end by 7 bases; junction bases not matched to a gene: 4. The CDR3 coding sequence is TGTGCCAGCAGCCAGGGACTAGCGGTTAATGAGCAGTTCTTC. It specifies CASSQGLAVNEQFF.

The CDR3 region has the DNA TGTGCCAGTAGTACTCCTGCTAGTAGCGCCCGAGACTACAATGAGCAGTTCTTC. Translation: CASSTPASSARDYNEQFF. The J gene is TRBJ2-1, the V gene TRBV19; possibly TRBD2 for D (5 bases). Germline CDR1 is LNHDA and CDR2 is SQIVND (reference sequence). Deletions cut 4 bases from V and 3 bases from J, with 22 bases between. The CDR3 is 18 residues long.

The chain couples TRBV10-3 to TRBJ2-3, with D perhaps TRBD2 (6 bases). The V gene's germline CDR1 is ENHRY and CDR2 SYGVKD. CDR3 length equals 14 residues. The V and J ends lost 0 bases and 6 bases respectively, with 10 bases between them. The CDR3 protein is CAISESNRGDTQYF. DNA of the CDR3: TGTGCCATCAGTGAGTCAAATCGGGGGGATACGCAGTATTTT.

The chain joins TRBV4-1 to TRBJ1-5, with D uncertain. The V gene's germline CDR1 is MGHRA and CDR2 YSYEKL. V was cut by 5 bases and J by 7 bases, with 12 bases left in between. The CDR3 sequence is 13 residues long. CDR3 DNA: TGCGCCAGCAGCTCTGTGGGCGGGCAGCCCCAGCATTTT. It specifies CASSSVGGQPQHF.

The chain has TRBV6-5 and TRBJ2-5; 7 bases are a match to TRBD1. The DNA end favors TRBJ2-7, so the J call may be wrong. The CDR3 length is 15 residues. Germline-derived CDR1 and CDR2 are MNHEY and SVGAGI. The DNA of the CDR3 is TGTGCCAGCAGTTACTCCCGGGACAGCATCTACGAGCAGTACTTC. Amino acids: CASSYSRDSIYEQYF.

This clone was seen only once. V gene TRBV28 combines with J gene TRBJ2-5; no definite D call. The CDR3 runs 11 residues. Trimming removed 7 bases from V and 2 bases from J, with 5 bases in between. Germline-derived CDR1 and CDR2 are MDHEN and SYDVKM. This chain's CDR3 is CASKLQETQYF. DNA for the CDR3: TGTGCCAGCAAATTACAAGAGACCCAGTACTTC.

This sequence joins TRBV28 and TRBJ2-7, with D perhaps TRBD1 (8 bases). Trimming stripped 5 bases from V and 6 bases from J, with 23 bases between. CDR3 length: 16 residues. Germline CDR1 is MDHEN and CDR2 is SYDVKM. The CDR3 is CASSASDRGGVGEQYF. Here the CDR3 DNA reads TGTGCCAGCAGTGCGTCCGACAGGGGAGGGGTTGGCGAGCAGTACTTC.

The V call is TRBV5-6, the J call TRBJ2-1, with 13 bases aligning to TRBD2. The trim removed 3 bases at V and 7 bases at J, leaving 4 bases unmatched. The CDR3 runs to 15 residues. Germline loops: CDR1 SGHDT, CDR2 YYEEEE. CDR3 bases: TGTGCCAGCAGCTCGGAGACTAGCGGGAGGAATGAGCAGTTCTTC. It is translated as CASSSETSGRNEQFF. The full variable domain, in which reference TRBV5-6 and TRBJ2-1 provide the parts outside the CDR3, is DAGVTQSPTHLIKTRGQQVTLRCSPKSGHDTVSWYQQALGQGPQFIFQYYEEEERQRGNFPDRFSGHQFPNYSSELNVNALLLGDSALYLCASSSETSGRNEQFFGPGTRLTVL.

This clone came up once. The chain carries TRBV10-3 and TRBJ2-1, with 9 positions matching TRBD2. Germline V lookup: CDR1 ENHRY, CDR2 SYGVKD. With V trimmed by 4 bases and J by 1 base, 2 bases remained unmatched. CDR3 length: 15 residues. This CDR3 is CAISALAGSYNEQFF. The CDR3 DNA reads TGTGCCATCAGTGCCCTAGCGGGGTCCTACAATGAGCAGTTCTTC.

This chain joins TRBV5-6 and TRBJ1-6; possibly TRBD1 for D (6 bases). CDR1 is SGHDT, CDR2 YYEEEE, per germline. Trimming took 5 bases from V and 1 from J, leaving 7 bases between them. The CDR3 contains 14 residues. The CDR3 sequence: CASRQGSYNSPLHF. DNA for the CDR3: TGTGCCAGCAGACAGGGTTCCTATAATTCACCCCTCCACTTT. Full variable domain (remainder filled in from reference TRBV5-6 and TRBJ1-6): DAGVTQSPTHLIKTRGQQVTLRCSPKSGHDTVSWYQQALGQGPQFIFQYYEEEERQRGNFPDRFSGHQFPNYSSELNVNALLLGDSALYLCASRQGSYNSPLHFGNGTRLTVT.

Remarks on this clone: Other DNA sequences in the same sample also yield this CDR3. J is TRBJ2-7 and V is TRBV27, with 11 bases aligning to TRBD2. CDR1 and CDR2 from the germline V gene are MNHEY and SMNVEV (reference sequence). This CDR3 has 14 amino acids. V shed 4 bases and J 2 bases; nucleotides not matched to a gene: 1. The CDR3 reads CASSSGLAAYEQYF. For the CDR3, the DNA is TGTGCCAGCAGTTCGGGACTAGCGGCCTACGAGCAGTACTTC.

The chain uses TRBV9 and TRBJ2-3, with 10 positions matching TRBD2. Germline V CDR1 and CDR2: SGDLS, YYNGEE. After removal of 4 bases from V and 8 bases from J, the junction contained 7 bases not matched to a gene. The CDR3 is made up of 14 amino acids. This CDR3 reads CASSPTSGTGTQYF. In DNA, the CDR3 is TGTGCCAGCAGCCCAACTAGCGGGACGGGTACGCAGTATTTT.

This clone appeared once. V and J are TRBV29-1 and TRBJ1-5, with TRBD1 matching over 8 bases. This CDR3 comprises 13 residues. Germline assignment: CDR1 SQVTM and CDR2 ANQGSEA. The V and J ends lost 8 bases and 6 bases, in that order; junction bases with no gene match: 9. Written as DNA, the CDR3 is TGCAGCTTCGGACAGGGCGGCGGTCAGCCCCAGCATTTT. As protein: CSFGQGGGQPQHF.

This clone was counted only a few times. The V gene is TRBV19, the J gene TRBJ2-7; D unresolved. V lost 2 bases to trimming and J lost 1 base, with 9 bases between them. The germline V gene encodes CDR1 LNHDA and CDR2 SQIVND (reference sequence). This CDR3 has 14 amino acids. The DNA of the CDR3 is TGTGCCAGTAGTATAAGTCATCAGTCCTACGAGCAGTACTTC. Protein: CASSISHQSYEQYF.

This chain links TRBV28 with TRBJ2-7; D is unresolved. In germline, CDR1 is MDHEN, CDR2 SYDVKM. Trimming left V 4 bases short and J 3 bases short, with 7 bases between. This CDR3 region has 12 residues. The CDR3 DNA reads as TGTGCCAGCAGTTCTGGAGTCTACGAGCAGTACTTC. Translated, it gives CASSSGVYEQYF.

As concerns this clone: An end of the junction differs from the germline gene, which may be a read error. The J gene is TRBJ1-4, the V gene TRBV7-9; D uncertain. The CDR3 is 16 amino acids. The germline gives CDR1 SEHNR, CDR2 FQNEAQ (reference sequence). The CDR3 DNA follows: TGTTCCAGCAGCTTTGCGGTCCTCCTCCTTAATGAAAAACTGTTTTTT. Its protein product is CSSSFAVLLLNEKLFF.

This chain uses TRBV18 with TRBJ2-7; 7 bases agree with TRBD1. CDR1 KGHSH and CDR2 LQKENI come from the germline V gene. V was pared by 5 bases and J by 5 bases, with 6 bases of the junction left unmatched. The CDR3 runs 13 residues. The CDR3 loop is CASSTYRGDEQYF. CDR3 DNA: TGTGCCAGCTCAACATACAGGGGCGACGAGCAGTACTTC.

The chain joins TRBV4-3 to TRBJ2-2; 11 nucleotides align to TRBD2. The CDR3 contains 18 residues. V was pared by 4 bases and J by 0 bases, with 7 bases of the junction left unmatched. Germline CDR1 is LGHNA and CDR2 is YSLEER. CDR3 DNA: TGCGCCAGCAGCCTTCGGACTAGCGGGCGTTCGAACACCGGGGAGCTGTTTTTT. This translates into CASSLRTSGRSNTGELFF.

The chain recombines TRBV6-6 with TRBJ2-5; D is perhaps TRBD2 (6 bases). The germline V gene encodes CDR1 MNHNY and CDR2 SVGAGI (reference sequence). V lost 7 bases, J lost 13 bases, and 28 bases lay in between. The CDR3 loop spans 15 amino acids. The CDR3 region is CASKSIRGGPGVRYF. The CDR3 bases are TGTGCCAGCAAATCTATACGTGGGGGTCCGGGGGTGAGGTACTTC.

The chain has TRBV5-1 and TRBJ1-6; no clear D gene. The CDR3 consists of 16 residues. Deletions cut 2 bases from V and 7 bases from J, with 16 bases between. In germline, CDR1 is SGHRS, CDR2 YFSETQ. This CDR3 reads CASSLMAGLTNSPLHF. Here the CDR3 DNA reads TGCGCCAGCAGCTTAATGGCAGGACTTACAAATTCACCCCTCCACTTT.

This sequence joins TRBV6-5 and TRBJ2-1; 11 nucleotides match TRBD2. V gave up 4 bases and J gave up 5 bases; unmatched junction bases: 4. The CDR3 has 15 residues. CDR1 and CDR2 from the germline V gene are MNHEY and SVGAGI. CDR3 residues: CASSLIAGGNNEQFF. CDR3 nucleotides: TGTGCCAGCAGTTTAATAGCGGGAGGGAACAATGAGCAGTTCTTC.

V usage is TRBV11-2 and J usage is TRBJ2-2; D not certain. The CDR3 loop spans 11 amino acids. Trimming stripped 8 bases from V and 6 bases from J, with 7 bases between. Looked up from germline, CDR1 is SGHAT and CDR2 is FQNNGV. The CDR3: CASQSPGELFF. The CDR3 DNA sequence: TGTGCCAGCCAATCCCCCGGGGAGCTGTTTTTT.